The rows below give T cell receptor beta chains drawn from one sample of a study of vaccination effects on CD4 cells after COVID-19. Repertoires were generated with immunoSEQ multiplex PCR, while TCRdb's copy carries only in-frame clones and drops some. This table holds about 53,000 clones, around three quarters found once. The antigens of these receptors remain unknown. The sample consisted of CD4+ T cells from PBMCs cultured without peptide, taken before COVID-19 vaccination. The origin of the receptors is a human donor who received a COVID-19 vaccine. Both conserved end residues are part of each CDR3. Size values are once, few and many counts, or a class for expanded clones, and some rows have none.

V gene	clone size	J gene	CDR3 protein
TRBV4-1	NA	TRBJ2-3	CASSQVGGADPSTDTQYF
TRBV6-5	NA	TRBJ1-1	CASSYSNQKAFF
TRBV16	NA	TRBJ1-1	CASSQRQLNTEAFF
TRBV30	NA	TRBJ1-2	CAWSAWREDGYTF
TRBV7-9	NA	TRBJ1-2	CASSIQGNYGYTF
TRBV3-1/TRBV3-2	NA	TRBJ1-3	CASSQGLQGLDTIYF
TRBV28	NA	TRBJ1-2	CASSLDSYYGYTF
TRBV18	NA	TRBJ2-5	CASSPPQEGLETQYF
TRBV15	NA	TRBJ1-1	CATSHDRINTEAFF
TRBV30	NA	TRBJ1-3	CAWSRTGHSGNTIYF
TRBV7-2	NA	TRBJ2-2	CASSLPRTGVNTGELFF
TRBV6-5	NA	TRBJ2-5	CASSPPGTGGETQYF
TRBV5-4	NA	TRBJ2-2	CASSHGQGASTGELFF
TRBV5-6	NA	TRBJ2-5	CASSLVSPGKVSTAQYF
TRBV4-2	NA	TRBJ2-2	CASSQEVSLGLGAGELFF
TRBV4-1	once	TRBJ1-1	CASSPSEGMNTEAFF
TRBV10-3	NA	TRBJ1-2	CAISVGQGVYGYTF
TRBV7-3	NA	TRBJ2-2	CASSLMTSIGELFF
TRBV5-1	NA	TRBJ1-2	CASSLDGGVNYGYTF
TRBV10-2	NA	TRBJ1-4	CASSESRGGNEKLFF
TRBV3-1/TRBV3-2	NA	TRBJ2-5	CASSQGTGGEETQYF
TRBV5-1	NA	TRBJ1-4	CASSTGLSEKLFF
TRBV18	NA	TRBJ1-1	CASSPRVGDTEAFF
TRBV7-2	once	TRBJ2-5	CASSLQQGRQETQYF
TRBV7-2	NA	TRBJ2-5	CASSFGTGGYQETQYF
TRBV28	NA	TRBJ1-3	CASSTPTGLSGNTIYF
TRBV7-2	few	TRBJ2-2	CASSSRAGAFPGELFF
TRBV5-1	once	TRBJ2-3	CASSLAGTGFVDTQYF
TRBV3-1/TRBV3-2	NA	TRBJ2-1	CASSQGDRGQFF
TRBV18	NA	TRBJ2-1	CASSPGRGVYNEQFF
TRBV5-8	NA	TRBJ2-5	CASSPYRVGQETQYF
TRBV28	NA	TRBJ1-4	CASSLVQGKEKLFF
TRBV4-3	NA	TRBJ1-4	CASSQDIGVYVGLFF
TRBV2	NA	TRBJ2-2	CASSDRASGGNTGELFF
TRBV10-2	NA	TRBJ2-1	CASLGGEAVSVQFF
TRBV19	NA	TRBJ2-3	CASISRGEGADTQYF
TRBV19	once	TRBJ2-3	CASSMTRTDTQYF
TRBV6-5	NA	TRBJ2-2	CASSYGQGQGPGELFF
TRBV7-3	many	TRBJ2-2	CASSFKGQGELFF
TRBV7-2	once	TRBJ2-2	CASSLQRGGNGELFF
TRBV5-4	NA	TRBJ2-1	CASSEDLAGSSYNEQFF